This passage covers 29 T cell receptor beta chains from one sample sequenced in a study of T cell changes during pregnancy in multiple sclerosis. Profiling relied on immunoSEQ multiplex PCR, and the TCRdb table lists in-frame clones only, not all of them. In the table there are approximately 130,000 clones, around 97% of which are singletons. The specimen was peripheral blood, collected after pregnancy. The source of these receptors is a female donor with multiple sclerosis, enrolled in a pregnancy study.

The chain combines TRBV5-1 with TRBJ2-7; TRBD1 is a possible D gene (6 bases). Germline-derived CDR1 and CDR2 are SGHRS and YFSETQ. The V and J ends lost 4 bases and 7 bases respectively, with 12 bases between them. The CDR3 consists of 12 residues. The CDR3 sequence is CASSPRQDEQYF. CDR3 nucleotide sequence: TGCGCCAGCAGCCCGCGACAGGATGAGCAGTACTTC.

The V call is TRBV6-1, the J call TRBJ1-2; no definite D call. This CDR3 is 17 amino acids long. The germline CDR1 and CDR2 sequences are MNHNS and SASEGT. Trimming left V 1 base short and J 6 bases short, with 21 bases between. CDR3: CASSEVPGGTPPDGYTF. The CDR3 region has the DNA TGTGCCAGCAGTGAAGTCCCTGGAGGCACGCCACCGGATGGCTACACCTTC.

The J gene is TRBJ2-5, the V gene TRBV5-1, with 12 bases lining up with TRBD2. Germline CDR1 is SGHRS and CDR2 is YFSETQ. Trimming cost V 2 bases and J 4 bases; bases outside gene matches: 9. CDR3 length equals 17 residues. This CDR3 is CASSFPGLAGNRETQYF. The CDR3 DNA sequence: TGCGCCAGCAGCTTTCCCGGACTAGCGGGAAACCGAGAGACCCAGTACTTC.

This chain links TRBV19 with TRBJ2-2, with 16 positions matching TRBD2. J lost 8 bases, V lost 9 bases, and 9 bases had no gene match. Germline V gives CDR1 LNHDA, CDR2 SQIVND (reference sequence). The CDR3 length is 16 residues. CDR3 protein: CASLRGTSGRGGELFF. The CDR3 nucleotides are TGTGCCAGCCTGAGGGGGACTAGCGGGAGGGGTGGGGAGCTGTTTTTT. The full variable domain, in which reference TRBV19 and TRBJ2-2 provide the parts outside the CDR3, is DGGITQSPKYLFRKEGQNVTLSCEQNLNHDAMYWYRQDPGQGLRLIYYSQIVNDFQKGDIAEGYSVSREKKESFPLTVTSAQKNPTAFYLCASLRGTSGRGGELFFGEGSRLTVL.

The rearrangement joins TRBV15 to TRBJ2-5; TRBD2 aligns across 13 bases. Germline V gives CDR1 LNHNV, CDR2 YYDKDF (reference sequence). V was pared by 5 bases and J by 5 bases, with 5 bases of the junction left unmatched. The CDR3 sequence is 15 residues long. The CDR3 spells CATSGGLAGVETQYF. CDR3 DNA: TGTGCCACCAGCGGTGGACTAGCGGGAGTCGAGACCCAGTACTTC.

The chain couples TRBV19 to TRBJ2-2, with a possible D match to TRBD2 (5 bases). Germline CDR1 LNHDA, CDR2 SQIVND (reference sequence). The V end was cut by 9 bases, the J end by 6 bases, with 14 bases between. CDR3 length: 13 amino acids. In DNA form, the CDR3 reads TGTGCCAGCCACCACGGAGCGGCCGGGGAGCTGTTTTTT. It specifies CASHHGAAGELFF.

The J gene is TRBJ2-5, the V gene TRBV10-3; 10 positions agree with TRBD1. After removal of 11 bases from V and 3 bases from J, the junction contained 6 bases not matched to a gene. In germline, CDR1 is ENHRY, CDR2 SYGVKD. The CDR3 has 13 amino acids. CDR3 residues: CAGQGGLEETQYF. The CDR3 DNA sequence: TGTGCCGGACAGGGGGGGTTAGAAGAGACCCAGTACTTC.

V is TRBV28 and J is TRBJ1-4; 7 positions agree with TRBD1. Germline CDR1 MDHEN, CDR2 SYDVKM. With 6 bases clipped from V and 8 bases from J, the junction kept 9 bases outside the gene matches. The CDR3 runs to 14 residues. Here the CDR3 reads CASRYSGGIEKLFF. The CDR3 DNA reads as TGTGCCAGCAGGTACTCAGGGGGGATAGAAAAACTGTTTTTT. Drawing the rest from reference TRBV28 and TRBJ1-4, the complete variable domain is DVKVTQSSRYLVKRTGEKVFLECVQDMDHENMFWYRQDPGLGLRLIYFSYDVKMKEKGDIPEGYSVSREKKERFSLILESASTNQTSMYLCASRYSGGIEKLFFGSGTQLSVL.

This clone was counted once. This CDR3 reads CASSAPTGRAYTEAFF. For the CDR3, the DNA is TGTGCCAGTAGTGCCCCAACAGGGAGAGCGTACACTGAAGCTTTCTTT. V usage is TRBV19 and J usage is TRBJ1-1, with D perhaps TRBD1 (6 bases). Germline lookup yields CDR1 LNHDA and CDR2 SQIVND (reference sequence). The CDR3 contains 16 residues. V was trimmed by 5 bases and J by 3 bases, leaving 19 bases between them.

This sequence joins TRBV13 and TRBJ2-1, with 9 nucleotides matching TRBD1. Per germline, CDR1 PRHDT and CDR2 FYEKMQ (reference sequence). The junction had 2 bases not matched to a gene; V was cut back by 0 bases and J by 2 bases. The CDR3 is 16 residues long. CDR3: CASSLGRDRAYNEQFF. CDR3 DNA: TGTGCCAGCAGCTTAGGAAGGGACAGGGCCTACAATGAGCAGTTCTTC.

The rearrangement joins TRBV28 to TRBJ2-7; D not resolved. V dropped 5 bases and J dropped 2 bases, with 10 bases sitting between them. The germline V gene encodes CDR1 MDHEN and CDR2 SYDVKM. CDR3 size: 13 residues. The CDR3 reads CASSPPVTYEQYF. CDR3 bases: TGTGCCAGCAGTCCTCCAGTGACCTACGAGCAGTACTTC.

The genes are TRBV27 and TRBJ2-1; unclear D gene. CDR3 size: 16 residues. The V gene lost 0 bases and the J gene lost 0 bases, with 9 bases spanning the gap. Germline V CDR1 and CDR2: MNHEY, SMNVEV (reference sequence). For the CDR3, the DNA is TGTGCCAGCAGTTTATCGTCCAGTTTCTCCTACAATGAGCAGTTCTTC. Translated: CASSLSSSFSYNEQFF.

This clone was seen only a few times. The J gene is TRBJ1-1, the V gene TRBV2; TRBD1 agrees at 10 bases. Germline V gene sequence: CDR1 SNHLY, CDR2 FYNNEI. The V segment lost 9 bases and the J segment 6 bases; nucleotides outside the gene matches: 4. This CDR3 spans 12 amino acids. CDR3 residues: CARGTGASEAFF. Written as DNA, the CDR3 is TGTGCCAGGGGGACAGGGGCCTCTGAAGCTTTCTTT.

In nucleotides, the CDR3 is TGTGCCAGCAGCCTGACAAGCCTGAACTCCTACAATGAGCAGTTCTTC. Its protein product is CASSLTSLNSYNEQFF. The V gene is TRBV7-6, the J gene TRBJ2-1; no clear D gene. This CDR3 contains 16 residues. Germline lookup yields CDR1 SGHVS and CDR2 FNYEAQ. Trimming shortened V by 5 bases and J by 0 bases, and 14 bases separated the two germline ends.

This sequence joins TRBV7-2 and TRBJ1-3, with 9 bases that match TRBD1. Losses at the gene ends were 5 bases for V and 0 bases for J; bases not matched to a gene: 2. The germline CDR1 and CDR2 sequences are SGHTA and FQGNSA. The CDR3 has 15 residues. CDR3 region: CASSQQGASGNTIYF. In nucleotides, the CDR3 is TGTGCCAGCAGCCAACAGGGGGCCTCTGGAAACACCATATATTTT.

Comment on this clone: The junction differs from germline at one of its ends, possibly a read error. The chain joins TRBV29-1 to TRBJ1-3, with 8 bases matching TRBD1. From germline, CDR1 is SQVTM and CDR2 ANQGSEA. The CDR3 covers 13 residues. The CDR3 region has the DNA TGCAGCGTGCAGACAGGGGCTGGAAACACCGTATATTTT. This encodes CSVQTGAGNTVYF.

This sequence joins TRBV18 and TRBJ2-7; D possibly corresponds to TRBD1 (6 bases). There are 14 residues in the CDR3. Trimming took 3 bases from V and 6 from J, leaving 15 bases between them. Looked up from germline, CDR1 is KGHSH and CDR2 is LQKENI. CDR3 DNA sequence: TGTGCCAGCTCACCCGTACAGGGCATACGCGAGCAGTACTTC. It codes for CASSPVQGIREQYF.

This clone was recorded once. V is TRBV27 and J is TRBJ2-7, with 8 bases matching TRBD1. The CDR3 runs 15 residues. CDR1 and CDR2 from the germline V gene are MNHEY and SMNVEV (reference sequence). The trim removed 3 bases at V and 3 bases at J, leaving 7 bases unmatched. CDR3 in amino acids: CASSLVGTGDYEQYF. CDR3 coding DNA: TGTGCCAGCAGTTTGGTCGGGACAGGAGACTACGAGCAGTACTTC.

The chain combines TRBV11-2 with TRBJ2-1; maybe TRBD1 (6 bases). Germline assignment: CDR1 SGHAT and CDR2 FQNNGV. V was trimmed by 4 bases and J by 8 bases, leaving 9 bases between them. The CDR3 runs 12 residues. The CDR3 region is CASSSDSHEQFF. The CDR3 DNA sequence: TGTGCCAGCAGCTCGGACAGCCATGAGCAGTTCTTC. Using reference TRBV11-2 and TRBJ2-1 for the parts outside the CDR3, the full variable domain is EAGVAQSPRYKIIEKRQSVAFWCNPISGHATLYWYQQILGQGPKLLIQFQNNGVVDDSQLPKDRFSAERLKGVDSTLKIQPAKLEDSAVYLCASSSDSHEQFFGPGTRLTVL.

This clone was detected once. CDR3 sequence (DNA): TGCGCCAGCAGCCGTTCTTCTCAGGGCCTGATGAACACTGAAGCTTTCTTT. Protein: CASSRSSQGLMNTEAFF. This chain connects TRBV4-3 to TRBJ1-1, with TRBD1 as a possible D gene (5 bases). The germline V and J ends were trimmed by 4 bases and 0 bases, with 18 bases remaining between them. Germline values: CDR1 LGHNA, CDR2 YSLEER. CDR3 length: 17 residues.

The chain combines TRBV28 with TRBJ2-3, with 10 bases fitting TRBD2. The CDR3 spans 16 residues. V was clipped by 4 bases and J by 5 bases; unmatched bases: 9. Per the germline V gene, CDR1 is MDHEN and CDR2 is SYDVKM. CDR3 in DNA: TGTGCCAGCAGTTCGCCTCTAGCGGGGGAGGGAGATACGCAGTATTTT. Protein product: CASSSPLAGEGDTQYF.

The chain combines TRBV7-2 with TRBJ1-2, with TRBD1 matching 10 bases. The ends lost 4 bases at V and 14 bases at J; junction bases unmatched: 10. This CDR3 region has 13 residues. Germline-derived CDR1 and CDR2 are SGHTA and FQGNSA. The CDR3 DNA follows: TGTGCCAGCAGCTACCCGGGACAGGGGCCAAGGACCTTC. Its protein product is CASSYPGQGPRTF.

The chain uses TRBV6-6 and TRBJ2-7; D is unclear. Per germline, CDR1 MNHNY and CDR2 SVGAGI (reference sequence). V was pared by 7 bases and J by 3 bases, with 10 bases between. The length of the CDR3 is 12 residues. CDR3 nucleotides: TGTGCCAGCAACGAACATGGCTACGAGCAGTACTTC. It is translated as CASNEHGYEQYF.

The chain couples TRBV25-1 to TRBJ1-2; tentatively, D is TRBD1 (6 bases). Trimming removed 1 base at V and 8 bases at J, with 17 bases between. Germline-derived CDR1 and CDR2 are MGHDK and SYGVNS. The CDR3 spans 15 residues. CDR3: CASSELIGQRGGYTF. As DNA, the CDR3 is TGTGCCAGCAGTGAATTAATCGGACAGAGGGGAGGCTACACCTTC.

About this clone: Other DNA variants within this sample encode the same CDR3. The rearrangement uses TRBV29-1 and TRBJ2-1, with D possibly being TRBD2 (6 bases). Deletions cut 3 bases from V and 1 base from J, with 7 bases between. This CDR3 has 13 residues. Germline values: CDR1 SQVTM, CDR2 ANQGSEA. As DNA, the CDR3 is TGCAGCGTTGAGGGGGGTTCCTACAATGAGCAGTTCTTC. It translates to CSVEGGSYNEQFF.

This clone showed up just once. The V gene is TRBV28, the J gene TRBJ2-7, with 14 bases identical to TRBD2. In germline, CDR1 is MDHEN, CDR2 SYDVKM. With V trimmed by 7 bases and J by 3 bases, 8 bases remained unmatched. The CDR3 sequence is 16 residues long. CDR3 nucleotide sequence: TGTGCCAGCAACCTAGGACTAGCGGGAGGAAACTACGAGCAGTACTTC. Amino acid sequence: CASNLGLAGGNYEQYF.

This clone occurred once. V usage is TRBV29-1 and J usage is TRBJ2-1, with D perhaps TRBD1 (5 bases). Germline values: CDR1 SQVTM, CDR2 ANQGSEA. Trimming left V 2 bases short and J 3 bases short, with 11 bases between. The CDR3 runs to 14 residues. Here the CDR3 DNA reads TGCAGCGTTGAATTGGCAGACAGCTACAATGAGCAGTTCTTC. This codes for CSVELADSYNEQFF.

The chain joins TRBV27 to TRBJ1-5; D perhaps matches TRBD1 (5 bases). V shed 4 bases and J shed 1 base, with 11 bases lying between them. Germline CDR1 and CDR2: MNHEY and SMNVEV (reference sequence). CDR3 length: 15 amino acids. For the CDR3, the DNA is TGTGCCAGCAGTTACCAGGGAGGAAGCAATCAGCCCCAGCATTTT. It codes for CASSYQGGSNQPQHF.

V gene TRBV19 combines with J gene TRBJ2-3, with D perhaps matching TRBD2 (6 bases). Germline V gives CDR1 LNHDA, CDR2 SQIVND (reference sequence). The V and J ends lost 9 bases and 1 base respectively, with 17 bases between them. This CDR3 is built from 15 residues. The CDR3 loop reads CASGVGGRGTDTQYF. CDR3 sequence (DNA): TGTGCCAGCGGGGTGGGGGGTCGGGGCACAGATACGCAGTATTTT.